Below, 18 T cell receptor beta chains from the same sample are listed, as sequenced in a study of T cell responses to AZD1222 COVID-19 vaccine. The data were produced by immunoSEQ multiplex PCR, yet TCRdb's version contains in-frame clones alone and is incomplete. The sample includes some 170,000 clones, 80% to 95% seen only once; the top ten take about 1.7%. The input for sequencing was peripheral blood, taken 28 days after the second AZD1222 dose. These receptors all stem from an adult who received the AZD1222 COVID-19 vaccine.

The V call is TRBV4-1, the J call TRBJ2-7; 10 positions match TRBD1. CDR1 and CDR2 (germline): MGHRA, YSYEKL. CDR3 size: 16 residues. Germline trimming cut 1 base from V and 5 bases from J; bases unmatched to any gene: 8. CDR3 sequence (DNA): TGCGCCAGCAGCCAAGGGCATGGGACAGGGGTGGACGAGCAGTACTTC. This codes for CASSQGHGTGVDEQYF.

In the case of this clone: Other DNA sequences from this sample encode an identical CDR3 as well. The V and J genes are TRBV12-3 or TRBV12-4 and TRBJ1-1; unclear D gene. This CDR3 is built from 13 residues. With 3 bases removed from V and 4 bases from J, the gap between germline ends came to 9 bases. The CDR3: CASSLGGGTEAFF. The CDR3 bases are TGTGCCAGCAGTTTGGGAGGAGGCACTGAAGCTTTCTTT.

This chain connects TRBV19 to TRBJ1-1; no clear D gene. The V gene lost 3 bases and the J gene lost 6 bases, with 5 bases spanning the gap. From germline, CDR1 is LNHDA and CDR2 SQIVND (reference sequence). The CDR3 has 11 amino acids. This CDR3 is CASSIYAEAFF. CDR3 nucleotides: TGTGCCAGTAGTATCTACGCTGAAGCTTTCTTT.

V and J are TRBV6-5 and TRBJ1-2; tentative D call: TRBD1 (5 bases). Trimming removed 6 bases at V and 8 bases at J, with 22 bases between. Germline-derived CDR1 and CDR2 are MNHEY and SVGAGI. This CDR3 contains 15 residues. The CDR3 DNA is TGTGCCAGCAGCATTTCCGGAAACCCGCGGGACGGCTACACCTTC. The encoded protein is CASSISGNPRDGYTF.

The sample holds one count of this clone. This chain links TRBV3-1 (or the pseudogene TRBV3-2) with TRBJ2-1; tentative D call: TRBD2 (6 bases). The CDR3 runs to 18 residues. Germline V CDR1 and CDR2: LGHDT, YNNKEL (reference sequence). V lost 0 bases, J lost 1 base, and 16 bases lay in between. CDR3 protein: CASSQDWRGPHSYNEQFF. The CDR3 region has the DNA TGTGCCAGCAGCCAAGATTGGAGGGGCCCCCATTCCTACAATGAGCAGTTCTTC.

This clone was found a few times. The V and J genes are TRBV11-3 and TRBJ2-7; the D gene could be TRBD1 or TRBD2 (6 bases each). V lost 1 base and J lost 6, with 13 bases in between. Germline-derived CDR1 and CDR2 are SGHNT and YENEEA. There are 14 residues in the CDR3. The CDR3 DNA follows: TGTGCCAGCAGCTTAGGCGTAGGAGGGGGCGAGCAGTACTTC. Amino acid sequence: CASSLGVGGGEQYF. The full variable domain, rest sourced from reference TRBV11-3 and TRBJ2-7, is EAGVVQSPRYKIIEKKQPVAFWCNPISGHNTLYWYLQNLGQGPELLIRYENEEAVDDSQLPKDRFSAERLKGVDSTLKIQPAELGDSAVYLCASSLGVGGGEQYFGPGTRLTVT.

The V call is TRBV19, the J call TRBJ1-1; D is ambiguous. Per the germline V gene, CDR1 is LNHDA and CDR2 is SQIVND (reference sequence). This CDR3 spans 17 amino acids. V was trimmed by 1 base and J by 4 bases, leaving 19 bases between them. Here the CDR3 DNA reads TGTGCCAGTAGTATAGTCGGCTCGGGGAAGTGGGGCACTGAAGCTTTCTTT. This gives the protein CASSIVGSGKWGTEAFF.

The CDR3 reads CALRGEGRGNIQYF. The CDR3 DNA is TGTGCCCTACGGGGGGAGGGCCGGGGAAACATTCAGTACTTC. This sequence joins TRBV30 and TRBJ2-4; TRBD2 agrees at 7 bases. The CDR3 is 14 residues long. V lost 8 bases to trimming and J lost 6 bases; unmatched junction nucleotides: 13. Germline lookup yields CDR1 GTSNPN and CDR2 SVGIG (reference sequence).

The chain carries TRBV5-6 and TRBJ1-2, with TRBD1 matching over 10 bases. The V segment lost 0 bases and the J segment 3 bases; nucleotides outside the gene matches: 5. In germline, CDR1 is SGHDT, CDR2 YYEEEE. This CDR3 comprises 16 residues. The CDR3 spells CASSLEGQGLYYGYTF. The CDR3 DNA reads as TGTGCCAGCAGCTTGGAGGGACAGGGGTTATACTATGGCTACACCTTC.

The V call is TRBV7-9, the J call TRBJ1-3; D may be TRBD1 (6 bases). The germline V gene has CDR1 SEHNR and CDR2 FQNEAQ (reference sequence). The germline V and J ends were trimmed by 5 bases and 0 bases, with 20 bases remaining between them. The CDR3 runs 18 residues. The CDR3 region has the DNA TGTGCCAGCAGCGCAACCCGCAGGGGAAAGAGCTCTGGAAACACCATATATTTT. Translation gives CASSATRRGKSSGNTIYF.

In regard to this clone: A read error may account for a junction end that differs from germline. J is TRBJ2-3 and V is TRBV7-7; D is uncertain. The CDR3 consists of 14 residues. Germline CDR1 reads SSHAT; CDR2 reads FNYEAQ (reference sequence). The CDR3 DNA reads TGTGCTAGCAGCGTTAGTGGTTCCACAGATACGCAGTATTTT. Encoded protein: CASSVSGSTDTQYF.

V gene TRBV14 combines with J gene TRBJ1-1, with 10 bases aligning to TRBD1. The CDR3 has 14 residues. The germline V gene encodes CDR1 SGHDN and CDR2 FVKESK. Trimming removed 5 bases from V and 5 bases from J; junction bases left unmatched: 5. CDR3 sequence reads: CASSSTGGVTEAFF. In DNA, the CDR3 is TGTGCCAGCAGCTCGACAGGGGGCGTGACTGAAGCTTTCTTT.

J is TRBJ2-2 and V is TRBV19; TRBD1 agrees at 9 bases. V was clipped by 1 base and J by 4 bases; unmatched bases: 1. Germline V gene sequence: CDR1 LNHDA, CDR2 SQIVND (reference sequence). CDR3 length: 15 amino acids. This CDR3 is CASSIGTGVTGELFF. Here the CDR3 DNA reads TGTGCCAGTAGTATAGGGACAGGGGTCACCGGGGAGCTGTTTTTT.

The V and J genes are TRBV27 and TRBJ2-1; 8 bases align to TRBD1. The germline CDR1 and CDR2 sequences are MNHEY and SMNVEV (reference sequence). The V and J ends lost 4 bases and 5 bases, in that order; junction bases with no gene match: 1. There are 13 residues in the CDR3. The CDR3, as DNA: TGTGCCAGCAGTTGGACAGGGAACAATGAGCAGTTCTTC. This encodes CASSWTGNNEQFF.

The chain employs TRBV7-9 and TRBJ2-1, with unresolved D. CDR1 is SEHNR and CDR2 is FQNEAQ in the germline V gene (reference sequence). V lost 1 base and J lost 7, with 11 bases in between. There are 14 residues in the CDR3. CDR3 sequence reads: CASSLEVKGNEQFF. In nucleotides, the CDR3 is TGTGCCAGCAGCTTAGAGGTCAAAGGGAATGAGCAGTTCTTC.

J is TRBJ1-1 and V is TRBV10-3, with TRBD1 as a possible D gene (6 bases). CDR3 size: 15 residues. V lost 0 bases and J 2 bases, leaving 10 bases between the germline ends. The germline V gene encodes CDR1 ENHRY and CDR2 SYGVKD. The CDR3 protein is CAISESRDTNTEAFF. CDR3 bases: TGTGCCATCAGTGAGTCCCGGGACACCAACACTGAAGCTTTCTTT.

V gene TRBV14 combines with J gene TRBJ2-5; the D gene is possibly TRBD2 (5 bases). Trimming removed 1 base at V and 5 bases at J, with 8 bases between. The CDR3 consists of 13 residues. Germline V gene lookup returns CDR1 SGHDN and CDR2 FVKESK. For the CDR3, the DNA is TGTGCCAGCAGCCAAGTGGGAGTCGAGACCCAGTACTTC. Encoded protein: CASSQVGVETQYF.

The genes are TRBV2 and TRBJ2-7, with D possibly TRBD2 on 5 matching bases. Trimming shortened V by 2 bases and J by 8 bases, and 13 bases separated the two germline ends. In germline, CDR1 is SNHLY, CDR2 FYNNEI. CDR3 length: 13 residues. The CDR3 spells CASSEIRGSKQYF. The CDR3 DNA follows: TGTGCCAGCAGTGAAATTAGAGGGTCGAAGCAGTACTTC.